This TCR beta chain was sequenced in a study of Ad26.COV2.S vaccination and SARS-CoV-2 variants. The overall study: Recipients of Ad26.COV2.S got it intramuscularly, once or twice 56 days apart. General study results and limits: Researchers cautioned that TCR breadth and depth analyses may have underestimated total T cell responses.

This clone showed up many times. The antigen remains unidentified. The V gene's germline CDR1 is MGHRA and CDR2 YSYEKL. The CDR3 sequence is 18 residues long. Trimming removed 4 bases at V and 3 bases at J, with 24 bases between. Sequenced by immunoSEQ multiplex PCR; TCRdb stores in-frame clones only, minus some. The sample consists of about 350,000 clones, 80% to 90% of them appearing once. As for treatment: about 20 received Ad26.COV2.S at low or high dose, single or two shots; 5 received placebo; per-sample allocation not given. Day 63 after the first vaccine or placebo injection was the time point for sampling.

This specimen consisted of peripheral blood, obtained in a trial of Ad26.COV2.S vaccine versus placebo. The chain links TRBV4-1 to TRBJ1-2; D gene unclear. The sequence was collected from a person between 18 and 65 years old who received the Ad26.COV2.S COVID-19 vaccine or a placebo. This CDR3 reads CASSLPPDRTTSHYGYTF. The CDR3 DNA is TGCGCCAGCAGCCTCCCCCCGGACCGCACTACATCTCACTATGGCTACACCTTC.